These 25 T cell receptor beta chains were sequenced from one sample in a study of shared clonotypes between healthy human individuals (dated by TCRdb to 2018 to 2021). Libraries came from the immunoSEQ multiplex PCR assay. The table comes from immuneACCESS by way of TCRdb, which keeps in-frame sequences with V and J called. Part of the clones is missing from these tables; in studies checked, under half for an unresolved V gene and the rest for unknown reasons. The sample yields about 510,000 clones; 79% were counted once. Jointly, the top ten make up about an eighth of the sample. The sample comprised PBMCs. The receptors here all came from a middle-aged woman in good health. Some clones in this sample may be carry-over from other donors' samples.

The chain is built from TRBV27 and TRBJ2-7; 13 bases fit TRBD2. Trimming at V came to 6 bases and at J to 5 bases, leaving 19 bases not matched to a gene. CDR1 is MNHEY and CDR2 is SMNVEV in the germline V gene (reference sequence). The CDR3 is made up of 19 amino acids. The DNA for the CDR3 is TGTGCCAGCAGCCCCAGGCCGGGACTAGCGGGACGTAAAGGGGACGAGCAGTACTTC. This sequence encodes CASSPRPGLAGRKGDEQYF.

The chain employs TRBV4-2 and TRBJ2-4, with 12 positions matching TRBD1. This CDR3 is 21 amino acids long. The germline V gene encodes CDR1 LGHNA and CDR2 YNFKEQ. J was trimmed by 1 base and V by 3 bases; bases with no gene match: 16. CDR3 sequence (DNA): TGTGCCAGCAGCCAGATGGGGGGACAGGGGGCGCGAGGGTCCGCCAAAAACATTCAGTACTTC. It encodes CASSQMGGQGARGSAKNIQYF.

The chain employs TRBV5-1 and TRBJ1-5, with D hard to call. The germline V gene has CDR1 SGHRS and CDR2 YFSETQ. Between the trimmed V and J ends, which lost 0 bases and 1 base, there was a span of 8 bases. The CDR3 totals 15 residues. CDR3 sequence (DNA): TGCGCCAGCAGCTTGGCGGGCGGAAGCAATCAGCCCCAGCATTTT. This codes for CASSLAGGSNQPQHF.

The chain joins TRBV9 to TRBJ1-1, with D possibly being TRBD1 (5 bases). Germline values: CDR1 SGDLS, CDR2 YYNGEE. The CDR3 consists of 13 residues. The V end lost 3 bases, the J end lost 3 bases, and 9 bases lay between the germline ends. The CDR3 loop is CASSGLGDTEAFF. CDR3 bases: TGTGCCAGCAGCGGGTTAGGGGACACTGAAGCTTTCTTT.

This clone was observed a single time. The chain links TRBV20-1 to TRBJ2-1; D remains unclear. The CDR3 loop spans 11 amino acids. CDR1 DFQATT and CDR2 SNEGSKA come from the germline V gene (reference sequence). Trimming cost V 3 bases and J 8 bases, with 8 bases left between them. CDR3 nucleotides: TGCAGTGCTAGGAGCCGGGATGAGCAGTTCTTC. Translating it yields CSARSRDEQFF.

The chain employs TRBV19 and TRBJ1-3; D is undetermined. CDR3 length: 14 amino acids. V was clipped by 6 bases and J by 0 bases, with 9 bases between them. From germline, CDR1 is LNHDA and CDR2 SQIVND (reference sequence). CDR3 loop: CASRGGSSGNTIYF. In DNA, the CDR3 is TGTGCCAGTAGGGGAGGGAGCTCTGGAAACACCATATATTTT.

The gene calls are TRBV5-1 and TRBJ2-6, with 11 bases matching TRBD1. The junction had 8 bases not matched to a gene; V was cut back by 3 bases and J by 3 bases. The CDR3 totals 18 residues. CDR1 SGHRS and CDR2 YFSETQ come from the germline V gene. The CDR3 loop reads CASSSGQGALIGANVLTF. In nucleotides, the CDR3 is TGCGCCAGCAGCTCAGGACAGGGGGCCCTAATTGGGGCCAACGTCCTGACTTTC.

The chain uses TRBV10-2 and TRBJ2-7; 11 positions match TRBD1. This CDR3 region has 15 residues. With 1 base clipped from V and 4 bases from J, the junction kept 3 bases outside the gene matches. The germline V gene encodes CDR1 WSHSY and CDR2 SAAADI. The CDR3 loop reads CASSEWDRGRYEQYF. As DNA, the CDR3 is TGCGCCAGCAGTGAGTGGGACAGGGGGAGGTACGAGCAGTACTTC.

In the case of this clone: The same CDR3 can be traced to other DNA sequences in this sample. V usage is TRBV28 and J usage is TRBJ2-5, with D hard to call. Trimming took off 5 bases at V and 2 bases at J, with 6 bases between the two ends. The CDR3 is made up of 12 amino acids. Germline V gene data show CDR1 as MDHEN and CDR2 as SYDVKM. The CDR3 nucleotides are TGTGCCAGCAGTCTACCGCAAGAGACCCAGTACTTC. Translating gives CASSLPQETQYF.

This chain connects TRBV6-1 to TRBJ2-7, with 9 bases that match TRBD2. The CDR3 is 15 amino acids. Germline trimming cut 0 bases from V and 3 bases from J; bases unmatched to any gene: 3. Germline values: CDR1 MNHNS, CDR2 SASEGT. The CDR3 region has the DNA TGTGCCAGCAGTGAAGCGGGCGGGAGGGACTACGAGCAGTACTTC. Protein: CASSEAGGRDYEQYF.

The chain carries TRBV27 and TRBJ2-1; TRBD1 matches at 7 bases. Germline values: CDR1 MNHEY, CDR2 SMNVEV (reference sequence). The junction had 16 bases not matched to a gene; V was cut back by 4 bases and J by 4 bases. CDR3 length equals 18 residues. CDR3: CASSSLGTAYSRYNEQFF. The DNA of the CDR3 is TGTGCCAGCAGTTCCTTGGGGACAGCCTATTCAAGATACAATGAGCAGTTCTTC.

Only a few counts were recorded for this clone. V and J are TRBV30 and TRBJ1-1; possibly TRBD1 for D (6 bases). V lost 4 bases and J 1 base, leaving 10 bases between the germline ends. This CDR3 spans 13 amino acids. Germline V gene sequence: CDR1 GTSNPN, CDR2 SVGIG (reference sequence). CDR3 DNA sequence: TGTGCCTGGACTGACAGGCCGAACACTGAAGCTTTCTTT. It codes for CAWTDRPNTEAFF.

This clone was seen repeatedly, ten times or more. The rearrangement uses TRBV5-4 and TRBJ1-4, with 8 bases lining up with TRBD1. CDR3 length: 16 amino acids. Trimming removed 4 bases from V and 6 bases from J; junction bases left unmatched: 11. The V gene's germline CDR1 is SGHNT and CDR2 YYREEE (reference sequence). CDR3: CASSDRQGLGDEKLFF. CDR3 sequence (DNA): TGTGCCAGCAGCGACAGACAGGGGCTAGGGGATGAAAAACTGTTTTTT.

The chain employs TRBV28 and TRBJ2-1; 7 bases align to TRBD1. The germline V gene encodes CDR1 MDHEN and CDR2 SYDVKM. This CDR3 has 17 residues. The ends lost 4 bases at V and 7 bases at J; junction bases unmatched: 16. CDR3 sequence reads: CASSSPSGDSSLNEQFF. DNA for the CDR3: TGTGCCAGCAGTTCGCCCTCCGGGGACAGCTCTTTAAATGAGCAGTTCTTC.

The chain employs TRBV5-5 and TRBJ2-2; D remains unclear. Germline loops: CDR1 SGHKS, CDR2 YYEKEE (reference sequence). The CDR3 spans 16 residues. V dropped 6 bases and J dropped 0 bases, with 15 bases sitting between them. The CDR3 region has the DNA TGTGCCAGCACCGTACAACGGCCGTCGAACACCGGGGAGCTGTTTTTT. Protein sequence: CASTVQRPSNTGELFF.

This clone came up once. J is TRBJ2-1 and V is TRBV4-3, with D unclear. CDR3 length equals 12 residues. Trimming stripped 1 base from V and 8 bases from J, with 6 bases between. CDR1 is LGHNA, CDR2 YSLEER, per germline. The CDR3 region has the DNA TGCGCCAGCAGCCAAGGCGTCGATGAGCAGTTCTTC. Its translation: CASSQGVDEQFF.

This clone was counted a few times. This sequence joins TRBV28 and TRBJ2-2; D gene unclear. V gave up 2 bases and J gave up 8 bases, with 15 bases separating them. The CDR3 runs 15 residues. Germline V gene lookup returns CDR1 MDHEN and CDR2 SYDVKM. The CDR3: CASSLPPDRAGELFF. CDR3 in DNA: TGTGCCAGCAGTTTACCGCCGGACCGGGCGGGGGAGCTGTTTTTT.

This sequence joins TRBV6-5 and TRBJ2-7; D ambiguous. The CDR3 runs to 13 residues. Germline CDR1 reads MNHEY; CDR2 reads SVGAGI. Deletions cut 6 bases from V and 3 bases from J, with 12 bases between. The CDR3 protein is CASSPLLGYEQYF. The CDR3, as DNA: TGTGCCAGCAGCCCCCTCTTGGGCTACGAGCAGTACTTC.

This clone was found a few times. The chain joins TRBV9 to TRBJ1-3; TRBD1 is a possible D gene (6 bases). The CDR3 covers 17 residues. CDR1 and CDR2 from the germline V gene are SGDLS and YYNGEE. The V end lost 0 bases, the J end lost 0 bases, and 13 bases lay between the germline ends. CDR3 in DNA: TGTGCCAGCAGCGTAGAGGGGGGAAAACTCTCTGGAAACACCATATATTTT. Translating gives CASSVEGGKLSGNTIYF.

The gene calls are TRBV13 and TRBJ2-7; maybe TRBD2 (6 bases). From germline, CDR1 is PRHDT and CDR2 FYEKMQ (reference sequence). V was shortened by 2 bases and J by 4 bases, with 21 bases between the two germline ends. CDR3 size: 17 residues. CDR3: CASSLTPRRERRYEQYF. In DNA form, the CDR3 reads TGTGCCAGCAGCTTAACCCCCCGGCGGGAAAGGCGGTACGAGCAGTACTTC.

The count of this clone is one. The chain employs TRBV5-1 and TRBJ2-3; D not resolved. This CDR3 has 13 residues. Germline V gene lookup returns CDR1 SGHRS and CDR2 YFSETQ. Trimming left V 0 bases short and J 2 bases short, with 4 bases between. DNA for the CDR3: TGCGCCAGCAGCTTGGGGACCACAGATACGCAGTATTTT. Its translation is CASSLGTTDTQYF.

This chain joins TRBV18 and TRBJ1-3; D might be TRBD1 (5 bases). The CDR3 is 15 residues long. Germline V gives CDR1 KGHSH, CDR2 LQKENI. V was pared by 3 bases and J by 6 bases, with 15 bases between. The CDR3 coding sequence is TGTGCCAGCTCACCTCCGGGACGGGTGGAAAACACCATATATTTT. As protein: CASSPPGRVENTIYF. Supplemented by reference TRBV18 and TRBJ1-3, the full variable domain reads NAGVMQNPRHLVRRRGQEARLRCSPMKGHSHVYWYRQLPEEGLKFMVYLQKENIIDESGMPKERFSAEFPKEGPSILRIQQVVRGDSAAYFCASSPPGRVENTIYFGEGSWLTVV.

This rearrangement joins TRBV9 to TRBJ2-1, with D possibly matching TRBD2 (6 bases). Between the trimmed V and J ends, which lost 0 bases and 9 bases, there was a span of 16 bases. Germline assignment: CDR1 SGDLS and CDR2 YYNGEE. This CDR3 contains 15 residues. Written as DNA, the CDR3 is TGTGCCAGCAGCGTAGACCTAGCGAGGTTCGGTGAGCAGTTCTTC. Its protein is CASSVDLARFGEQFF.

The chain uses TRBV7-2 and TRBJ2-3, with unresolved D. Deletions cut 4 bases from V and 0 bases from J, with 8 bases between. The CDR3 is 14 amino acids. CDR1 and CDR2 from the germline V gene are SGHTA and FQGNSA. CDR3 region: CASSSLASTDTQYF. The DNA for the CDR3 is TGTGCCAGCAGCTCACTTGCTAGCACAGATACGCAGTATTTT. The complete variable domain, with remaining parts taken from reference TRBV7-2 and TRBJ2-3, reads GAGVSQSPSNKVTEKGKDVELRCDPISGHTALYWYRQSLGQGLEFLIYFQGNSAPDKSGLPSDRFSAERTGGSVSTLTIQRTQQEDSAVYLCASSSLASTDTQYFGPGTRLTVL.

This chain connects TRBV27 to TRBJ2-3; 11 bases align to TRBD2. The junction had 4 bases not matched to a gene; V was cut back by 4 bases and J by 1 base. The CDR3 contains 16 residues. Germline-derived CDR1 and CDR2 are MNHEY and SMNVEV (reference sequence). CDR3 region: CASSSQGLAGTDTQYF. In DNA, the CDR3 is TGTGCCAGCAGTTCCCAGGGACTAGCGGGCACAGATACGCAGTATTTT.